This T cell receptor beta chain was sequenced in a study of PD-1 blockade in classical Hodgkin lymphoma. The overall study: Intravenous infusions of nivolumab 3 mg/kg reached patients every 2 weeks.

Details on this clone: What it recognizes is unknown.

TCRdb's table, derived via immunoSEQ multiplex PCR, lists solely in-frame clones and lacks some. The table has 45,000 to 55,000 clones, over 70% seen once; the top ten hold about 16%. This CDR3 has 16 residues. With V trimmed by 4 bases and J by 2 bases, 8 bases remained unmatched. Germline lookup yields CDR1 SGDLS and CDR2 YYNGEE. Relapse after autologous stem cell transplantation occurred in every patient, and brentuximab vedotin exposure varied. The patients, who had relapsed/refractory classical Hodgkin lymphoma, achieved best responses of complete response, partial response or progressive disease. Study findings and constraints: CD8+ TCR diversity did not rise significantly by C4D1, unlike CD4+. Complete responders started with a diversity level that resembled newly diagnosed patients at baseline.

This clonotype originated in a human donor with classical Hodgkin lymphoma. V usage is TRBV9 and J usage is TRBJ2-2, with 7 bases that match TRBD1. This specimen was peripheral blood mononuclear cells (PBMCs), taken at baseline. The CDR3 spells CASSPRDSRNTGELFF. In DNA form, the CDR3 reads TGTGCCAGCAGCCCTAGGGACAGTCGAAACACCGGGGAGCTGTTTTTT.